Below are 21 T cell receptor beta chains sequenced from a single sample in a study of beta chain features in type 1 diabetes. Whole-study findings and limits: Among patients with Type 1 diabetes, TCRB CDR3s were moderately but significantly shorter in every one of the four CD4+ subsets.

The isolated RNA, all of it, was reverse transcribed, so expressed TCRB transcripts were what got sequenced. Sequencing was performed with immunoSEQ multiplex PCR; in TCRdb, only in-frame clones are kept and a portion is missing. The sample has some 16,000 clones, about 72% seen once. Which antigens these TCRs recognize remains unknown. The material sequenced was stem cell memory CD4+ T cells from blood. The receptors come from a woman aged 18-29 years with type 1 diabetes.

The rearrangement uses TRBV6-6 and TRBJ1-2, with D possibly TRBD1 on 6 matching bases. CDR3 length: 14 residues. The germline V gene has CDR1 MNHNY and CDR2 SVGAGI (reference sequence). Between the trimmed V and J ends, which lost 5 bases and 4 bases, there was a span of 14 bases. CDR3 sequence reads: CASSQTGGSYGYTF. The CDR3 coding sequence is TGTGCCAGCAGTCAGACAGGTGGGAGCTATGGCTACACCTTC.

In this sample, this clone turned up a few times. The chain is built from TRBV7-2 and TRBJ2-7; TRBD2 agrees at 12 bases. This CDR3 is built from 15 residues. Trimming at V came to 2 bases and at J to 6 bases, leaving 5 bases not matched to a gene. The germline CDR1 and CDR2 sequences are SGHTA and FQGNSA. CDR3 in amino acids: CASSLLAGGPSEQYV. CDR3 in DNA: TGTGCCAGCAGCTTACTAGCGGGAGGGCCAAGCGAGCAGTACGTC.

The chain joins TRBV7-9 to TRBJ2-1; TRBD2 matches 8 bases. Unmatched junction bases numbered 16, after V lost 5 bases and J lost 10 bases. CDR1 and CDR2 (germline): SEHNR, FQNEAQ (reference sequence). CDR3 length: 16 amino acids. The CDR3 is CASSPTSGGSLREQFF. The DNA of the CDR3 is TGTGCCAGCAGCCCGACAAGCGGGGGTTCTCTTCGGGAGCAGTTCTTC.

The chain employs TRBV4-3 and TRBJ2-2; TRBD2 matches 11 bases. From germline, CDR1 is LGHNA and CDR2 YSLEER. The CDR3 extends over 16 amino acids. V trimming: 6 bases; J trimming: 5 bases; junction bases outside the gene matches: 8. CDR3 in amino acids: CASRDVAGGRTGELFF. CDR3 bases: TGCGCCAGCAGGGACGTAGCGGGAGGGAGGACCGGGGAGCTGTTTTTT.

This chain uses TRBV7-2 with TRBJ2-1; weak D call: TRBD2 (5 bases). Germline V gene data show CDR1 as SGHTA and CDR2 as FQGNSA. The CDR3 has 14 residues. Trimming stripped 6 bases from V and 8 bases from J, with 17 bases between. CDR3 nucleotide sequence: TGTGCCAGCAGGTCTCCCAGGCTAGCCGATGAGCAGTTCTTC. It specifies CASRSPRLADEQFF.

In this sample, this clone turned up once. In DNA form, the CDR3 reads TGTGCCAGCAGCCTAACCATAGGGACAGGTAATAGCAATCAGCCCCAGCATTTT. This translates into CASSLTIGTGNSNQPQHF. V is TRBV5-4 and J is TRBJ1-5; 8 bases align to TRBD1. Trimming removed 4 bases from V and 0 bases from J; junction bases left unmatched: 12. The CDR3 is 18 amino acids. Per the germline V gene, CDR1 is SGHNT and CDR2 is YYREEE (reference sequence).

The chain links TRBV6-5 to TRBJ2-7; a weak D match, TRBD2 (5 bases). The CDR3 is 14 amino acids. V lost 5 bases, J lost 2 bases, and 13 bases lay in between. In germline, CDR1 is MNHEY, CDR2 SVGAGI. The chain's CDR3 is CASSRDYGAYEQYF. In nucleotides, the CDR3 is TGTGCCAGCAGTCGAGATTACGGGGCCTACGAGCAGTACTTC.

This clone was picked up a small number of times. This chain connects TRBV27 to TRBJ2-3; 9 bases fit TRBD2. The CDR3 sequence is 15 residues long. Trimming removed 3 bases from V and 1 base from J; junction bases left unmatched: 2. Germline V gene lookup returns CDR1 MNHEY and CDR2 SMNVEV (reference sequence). As DNA, the CDR3 is TGTGCCAGCAGTTTCGCGGGAGGGCGCACAGATACGCAGTATTTT. Translating gives CASSFAGGRTDTQYF.

This chain uses TRBV5-1 with TRBJ2-1; weak D call: TRBD1 (5 bases). Looked up from germline, CDR1 is SGHRS and CDR2 is YFSETQ. The CDR3 contains 15 residues. The ends were cut back, 2 bases at V and 0 bases at J, with 9 bases in the middle. CDR3 in amino acids: CASSFLGDSYNEQFF. The CDR3, as DNA: TGCGCCAGCAGCTTCCTAGGGGACTCCTACAATGAGCAGTTCTTC.

The gene calls are TRBV11-2 and TRBJ2-3; 8 bases agree with TRBD2. Germline-derived CDR1 and CDR2 are SGHAT and FQNNGV. J lost 4 bases, V lost 4 bases, and 10 bases had no gene match. The CDR3 sequence is 16 residues long. The CDR3 DNA reads TGTGCCAGCAGCTCCCTCGGGAGGGCATCCGCAGATACGCAGTATTTT. Its translation is CASSSLGRASADTQYF.

The chain recombines TRBV11-2 with TRBJ1-2, with D possibly TRBD1 on 6 matching bases. The germline CDR1 and CDR2 sequences are SGHAT and FQNNGV. The germline V and J ends were trimmed by 5 bases and 6 bases, with 25 bases remaining between them. There are 17 residues in the CDR3. This CDR3 reads CASSVERGRGGENGYTF. CDR3 nucleotide sequence: TGTGCCAGCAGCGTTGAACGTGGCAGGGGAGGGGAAAATGGCTACACCTTC. Based on the CDR3 plus reference TRBV11-2 and TRBJ1-2, the full variable domain is EAGVAQSPRYKIIEKRQSVAFWCNPISGHATLYWYQQILGQGPKLLIQFQNNGVVDDSQLPKDRFSAERLKGVDSTLKIQPAKLEDSAVYLCASSVERGRGGENGYTFGSGTRLTVV.

V usage is TRBV4-3 and J usage is TRBJ1-2, with a tentative D call TRBD1 (6 bases). Germline V CDR1 and CDR2: LGHNA, YSLEER. The V and J ends lost 1 base and 6 bases respectively, with 18 bases between them. The CDR3 is 16 residues long. In nucleotides, the CDR3 is TGCGCCAGCAGCCAAGTACAGGGTGGCTTTTTTGATGGCTACACCTTC. This sequence encodes CASSQVQGGFFDGYTF.

The chain is built from TRBV5-6 and TRBJ2-1, with a tentative D call TRBD1 (5 bases). The CDR3 covers 16 residues. The V gene's germline CDR1 is SGHDT and CDR2 YYEEEE. The V end lost 0 bases, the J end lost 0 bases, and 10 bases lay between the germline ends. The CDR3 is CASSLAPGNSYNEQFF. The CDR3 DNA sequence: TGTGCCAGCAGCTTGGCCCCAGGGAACTCCTACAATGAGCAGTTCTTC.

The V and J genes are TRBV7-2 and TRBJ2-1; D gene unclear. Germline CDR1 SGHTA, CDR2 FQGNSA. This CDR3 has 14 residues. V shed 3 bases and J shed 2 bases, with 8 bases lying between them. The CDR3 bases are TGTGCCAGCAGCTTCAACAGAGCCTACAATGAGCAGTTCTTC. As protein: CASSFNRAYNEQFF.

The V call is TRBV18, the J call TRBJ1-1, with TRBD1 matching 7 bases. Per the germline V gene, CDR1 is KGHSH and CDR2 is LQKENI. The CDR3 loop spans 13 amino acids. V was clipped by 3 bases and J by 6 bases; unmatched bases: 4. CDR3 bases: TGTGCCAGCTCACCCAACGACAGGGCTGAAGCTTTCTTT. Its protein product is CASSPNDRAEAFF.

The genes are TRBV7-2 and TRBJ2-4; the match to TRBD1 covers 9 bases. Germline V gene sequence: CDR1 SGHTA, CDR2 FQGNSA. CDR3 length: 14 amino acids. V lost 2 bases to trimming and J lost 9 bases; unmatched junction nucleotides: 5. CDR3 DNA sequence: TGTGCCAGCAGCTTAAACAGGGGGCAGGTCATTCAGTACTTC. Encoded protein: CASSLNRGQVIQYF.

This chain connects TRBV2 to TRBJ1-5, with 8 bases aligning to TRBD1. In germline, CDR1 is SNHLY, CDR2 FYNNEI. The CDR3 spans 13 residues. The V and J ends lost 8 bases and 4 bases, in that order; junction bases with no gene match: 4. The CDR3 DNA follows: TGTGCCAGCGGGACAGGCAATAATCAGCCCCAGCATTTT. Translation: CASGTGNNQPQHF.

The rearrangement links TRBV25-1 to TRBJ2-5, with TRBD1 matching 10 bases. CDR3 length: 15 residues. J was trimmed by 3 bases and V by 1 base; bases with no gene match: 2. Looked up from germline, CDR1 is MGHDK and CDR2 is SYGVNS. CDR3 sequence: CASSESGTGEETQYF. DNA of the CDR3: TGTGCCAGCAGTGAATCCGGGACAGGGGAAGAGACCCAGTACTTC.

V gene TRBV5-1 combines with J gene TRBJ2-2; TRBD2 matches 7 bases. CDR3 length: 15 residues. Germline V lookup: CDR1 SGHRS, CDR2 YFSETQ. The ends lost 4 bases at V and 4 bases at J; junction bases unmatched: 7. This chain's CDR3 is CASSSLAGATGELFF. In nucleotides, the CDR3 is TGCGCCAGCAGCAGTCTCGCGGGAGCCACCGGGGAGCTGTTTTTT. The entire variable domain, with the rest obtained from reference TRBV5-1 and TRBJ2-2, is as follows: KAGVTQTPRYLIKTRGQQVTLSCSPISGHRSVSWYQQTPGQGLQFLFEYFSETQRNKGNFPGRFSGRQFSNSRSEMNVSTLELGDSALYLCASSSLAGATGELFFGEGSRLTVL.

This clone showed up just a few times. The chain combines TRBV13 with TRBJ2-5; 7 positions match TRBD2. Germline CDR1 reads PRHDT; CDR2 reads FYEKMQ (reference sequence). The CDR3 consists of 14 residues. With 5 bases clipped from V and 4 bases from J, the junction kept 7 bases outside the gene matches. CDR3 nucleotides: TGTGCCAGCAGCGATCCAGCGGGAAGAGAGACCCAGTACTTC. Protein sequence: CASSDPAGRETQYF.

V gene TRBV7-9 combines with J gene TRBJ2-1; TRBD2 aligns across 8 bases. J was trimmed by 2 bases and V by 1 base; bases with no gene match: 4. Germline CDR1 and CDR2: SEHNR and FQNEAQ (reference sequence). The CDR3 extends over 16 amino acids. CDR3 bases: TGTGCCAGCAGCTTAGGTGTTAGCGGGACCTACAATGAGCAGTTCTTC. It codes for CASSLGVSGTYNEQFF.